The source of this T cell receptor (beta chain) is a study of neurological immune-mediated disorders. Time point described: technical triplicate 1. Sorted libraries were made with 1 million CD4+ or CD8+ T cells. Ten or more counts support this clonotype. The cDNA came from 5'RACE, which used 10-nucleotide random UMIs. TCRdb re-analysed the 5' RACE reads in MiXCR, keeping a single row per CDR3 protein. The data contain 20,000 to 25,000 distinct CDR3 sequences, under 15% of them singletons. This sequence originates from a female donor with HTLV-1-associated myelopathy (HAM/TSP). Sequenced input: CD4+ T cells from blood.

The CDR3 DNA is TGCGCCAGCAGCCAAGAAGGTTGGGGACAGACTTCACCCCTCCACTTT. Translating it yields CASSQEGWGQTSPLHF. The chain uses TRBV4-1 and TRBJ1-6; 7 positions match TRBD1. The CDR3 runs 16 residues. From germline, CDR1 is MGHRA and CDR2 YSYEKL. V shed 0 bases and J 9 bases; nucleotides not matched to a gene: 8.